These 4 T cell receptor beta chains came from one sample sequenced in a study of tumor-infiltrating lymphocytes in primary liver carcinoma. Bulk tissue was left unsorted, and RNA and DNA were co-extracted from around 18-30 mg of it. cDNA specific to TCR beta was made from 450 to 650 ng of total RNA, with a constant-region primer employed for priming. Construction of TCR beta libraries relied on three successive nested multiplex PCR rounds employing slightly modified ARM-PCR. Two initial PCR rounds of around 10 cycles each paired TRBV1-TRBV30 forward primers with a C-beta reverse primer. TCRdb passed the multiplex PCR reads through MiXCR, listing each CDR3 protein once. Of around 32,000 distinct CDR3 sequences listed, over 65% are singletons. The sample consisted of liver tumor tissue from sampling region 5. Subset reported: tumor region T5, tumor centre. The receptors here all came from a man aged 40-49 years with primary liver carcinoma and hepatitis B virus infection.

Of note for this clonotype: At one boundary the junction diverges from the germline segment, which might be a read error. The gene calls are TRBV11-2 and TRBJ2-7; 8 bases are a match to TRBD1. The length of the CDR3 is 14 residues. Germline V gives CDR1 SGHAT, CDR2 FQNNGV. CDR3 nucleotide sequence: TGTGCCAGCAACTCTCGGGCAGGGGGCTACGAACAGTATTTC. Translation: CASNSRAGGYEQYF.

About this clonotype: A read error is likely, as this CDR3 ends without the conserved phenylalanine or tryptophan. The CDR3: CASSLSRDIQYL. The CDR3 DNA sequence: TGTGCCAGCAGTTTGTCCCGAGACATTCAGTACTTA. The chain has TRBV12-3 or TRBV12-4 and TRBJ2-4, with D unclear. The CDR3 consists of 12 residues. V lost 3 bases and J lost 8, with 8 bases in between.

This clonotype was observed once. At one of its ends the junction is not consistent with the germline gene, which may arise from a read error. J is TRBJ1-4 and V is TRBV11-2; D not certain. The CDR3 loop spans 15 amino acids. The germline gives CDR1 SGHAT, CDR2 FQNNGV. The CDR3 region is CASSLDGLADEKLFF. In nucleotides, the CDR3 is TGTGCAAGCAGCTTAGACGGGCTCGCTGATGAAAAACTGTTTTTT. Filled out from reference TRBV11-2 and TRBJ1-4, the complete variable domain reads EAGVAQSPRYKIIEKRQSVAFWCNPISGHATLYWYQQILGQGPKLLIQFQNNGVVDDSQLPKDRFSAERLKGVDSTLKIQPAKLEDSAVYLCASSLDGLADEKLFFGSGTQLSVL.

In its sample, this clonotype was seen once. A read error is likely, as this CDR3 ends without the conserved phenylalanine or tryptophan. CDR3 loop: CASRGLGSYNSPLHL. As DNA, the CDR3 is TGTGCCAGCCGAGGCCTGGGGTCCTATAATTCACCCCTCCACCTT. This chain uses TRBV6-5 with TRBJ1-6; D is uncertain. Per germline, CDR1 MNHEY and CDR2 SVGAGI. Trimming pared 8 bases from V and 1 base from J, leaving 12 bases between. The CDR3 extends over 15 amino acids.